One and the same sample provided the 8 T cell receptor beta chains below, sequenced in a study of patients and donors after allogeneic stem cell transplantation. TCRdb passed the RT-PCR reads through MiXCR, listing each CDR3 protein once. Of about 160,000 distinct CDR3 sequences in the sample, roughly two fifths were seen once. Sequencing used blood, either unsorted or a sorted T cell fraction (not recorded which). The receptors were gathered from a human donor who was either an allogeneic HSCT recipient or a stem cell or donor lymphocyte infusion donor (not recorded which). It is not recorded whose cells these are; they may come from a transplant donor.

The V call is TRBV6-5, the J call TRBJ1-2; weak D call: TRBD1 (5 bases). V lost 7 bases and J lost 7, with 13 bases in between. The V gene's germline CDR1 is MNHEY and CDR2 SVGAGI. The CDR3 has 12 residues. CDR3 DNA: TGTGCCAGCACCCCGGGGGTTGGTGGCTACACCTTC. Its protein is CASTPGVGGYTF.

This clonotype was seen only a few times. V usage is TRBV29-1 and J usage is TRBJ1-2, with 8 bases fitting TRBD1. V lost 3 bases, J lost 4 bases, and 1 base stayed unmatched. The germline CDR1 and CDR2 sequences are SQVTM and ANQGSEA. The CDR3 is 12 amino acids. CDR3 DNA sequence: TGCAGCGTTGACAGGGGGCCCTATGGCTACACCTTC. Translating gives CSVDRGPYGYTF.

This chain links TRBV9 with TRBJ2-1, with 9 bases identical to TRBD1. Germline V gives CDR1 SGDLS, CDR2 YYNGEE. V trimming: 0 bases; J trimming: 5 bases; junction bases outside the gene matches: 3. This CDR3 is 15 amino acids long. CDR3 coding DNA: TGTGCCAGCAGCGTAGAGGGACAGGGCCACAATGAGCAGTTCTTC. Its protein is CASSVEGQGHNEQFF.

The table lists this clonotype with a few counts. V is TRBV7-9 and J is TRBJ1-6; TRBD1 is a possible D gene (6 bases). This CDR3 has 16 amino acids. Trimming took off 5 bases at V and 5 bases at J, with 16 bases between the two ends. The germline V gene encodes CDR1 SEHNR and CDR2 FQNEAQ (reference sequence). CDR3: CASSPRGSGDNSPLHF. As DNA, the CDR3 is TGTGCCAGCAGCCCTAGGGGGAGCGGTGATAATTCACCCCTCCACTTT.

The chain employs TRBV6-5 and TRBJ2-2; no clear D. Trimming left V 5 bases short and J 3 bases short, with 16 bases between. The CDR3 consists of 16 residues. Germline V gives CDR1 MNHEY, CDR2 SVGAGI. The CDR3 loop reads CASSPEVAAYTGELFF. DNA for the CDR3: TGTGCCAGCAGTCCCGAGGTGGCAGCGTACACCGGGGAGCTGTTTTTT.

This chain connects TRBV25-1 to TRBJ1-6; 8 nucleotides match TRBD1. The germline V gene encodes CDR1 MGHDK and CDR2 SYGVNS. This CDR3 comprises 16 residues. V gave up 5 bases and J gave up 9 bases; unmatched junction bases: 12. CDR3 in DNA: TGTGCCAGCAGTACCCGGACAGGGATCGGGGCTTCACCCCTCCACTTT. Translation: CASSTRTGIGASPLHF.

The J gene is TRBJ2-1, the V gene TRBV7-3; 9 nucleotides match TRBD2. Germline CDR1 and CDR2: SGHTA and FQGTGA. After removal of 2 bases from V and 3 bases from J, the junction contained 11 bases not matched to a gene. The CDR3 loop spans 18 amino acids. The CDR3, as DNA: TGTGCCAGCAGCTTACTCGCTAGCGGGGAGGCAGACTACAATGAGCAGTTCTTC. It specifies CASSLLASGEADYNEQFF.

This clonotype was counted only a few times. V gene TRBV6-1 combines with J gene TRBJ1-1; possibly TRBD1 for D (6 bases). V was shortened by 5 bases and J by 1 base, with 11 bases between the two germline ends. The CDR3 length is 14 residues. Germline V gene sequence: CDR1 MNHNS, CDR2 SASEGT. CDR3 sequence: CASSLKTGNTEAFF. CDR3 sequence (DNA): TGTGCCAGCAGTTTAAAGACAGGGAACACTGAAGCTTTCTTT.